This T cell receptor beta chain was observed in a study of tissue T cells after allogeneic stem cell transplantation. About the research overall: Of the grafts for graft-versus-host disease patients, several were unmodified and three CD34-selected.

Study conclusions and caveats: Few T cell clones were shared across patients, but motif clusters showed tissue-specific shared signatures. Anatomically similar tissues had similar TCR repertoires within each patient.

V lost 5 bases to trimming and J lost 3 bases, with 15 bases between them. This CDR3 spans 15 amino acids. Germline V lookup: CDR1 MNHEY, CDR2 SVGAGI. With regard to this clone: What it binds is unknown.

Only in-frame clones appear in the TCRdb table, and some are missing; sequencing was by immunoSEQ multiplex PCR. The table has approximately 1,600 clones, around four fifths seen once. Autopsy tissues included GI tract, liver, skin and lymphoid organs. The gene calls are TRBV6-5 and TRBJ2-3; D is perhaps TRBD2 (6 bases). The sequencing here drew on liver tissue, taken at autopsy. The sequence was obtained from an older male patient with steroid-refractory graft-versus-host disease after an allogeneic stem cell transplant. A subset of T cells may come from the graft donor. The CDR3 bases are TGTGCCAGCAGTAAATCAGGGAGGAGGACAGATACGCAGTATTTT. This gives the protein CASSKSGRRTDTQYF.